The 2 T cell receptor beta chains in this list originate from one sample, sequenced in a study of blood T cell repertoires in COVID-19 (dated by TCRdb to about 2020). The library was generated by the immunoSEQ multiplex PCR assay. Entries here come from immuneACCESS through TCRdb and include only in-frame sequences with V and J called. Some clones fail to appear in such tables; in the studies checked, an unresolved V gene covers under half of the shortfall, and the cause of the remainder is unknown. For this sample there are approximately 350,000 clones; around 91% appear just once. Together, the top ten hold 2.5% to 4% of the sample. The specimen was peripheral blood. These receptor sequences come from a woman aged 18 to 35 who had recovered from COVID-19.

CDR3 amino acids: CASSQDASGISYEQYV. Here the CDR3 DNA reads TGCGCCAGCAGCCAAGATGCTAGCGGGATCTCCTACGAGCAGTACGTC. The chain couples TRBV4-3 to TRBJ2-7; 9 bases line up with TRBD2. CDR1 and CDR2 from the germline V gene are LGHNA and YSLEER. There are 16 residues in the CDR3. The ends lost 0 bases at V and 0 bases at J; junction bases unmatched: 3.

This chain connects TRBV6-5 to TRBJ1-2; 7 bases agree with TRBD1. CDR1 MNHEY and CDR2 SVGAGI come from the germline V gene. CDR3 length equals 12 residues. The V and J ends lost 2 bases and 14 bases, in that order; junction bases with no gene match: 8. CDR3 amino acids: CASSYEGGVHTF. CDR3 coding DNA: TGTGCCAGCAGTTACGAAGGGGGCGTACATACCTTC.